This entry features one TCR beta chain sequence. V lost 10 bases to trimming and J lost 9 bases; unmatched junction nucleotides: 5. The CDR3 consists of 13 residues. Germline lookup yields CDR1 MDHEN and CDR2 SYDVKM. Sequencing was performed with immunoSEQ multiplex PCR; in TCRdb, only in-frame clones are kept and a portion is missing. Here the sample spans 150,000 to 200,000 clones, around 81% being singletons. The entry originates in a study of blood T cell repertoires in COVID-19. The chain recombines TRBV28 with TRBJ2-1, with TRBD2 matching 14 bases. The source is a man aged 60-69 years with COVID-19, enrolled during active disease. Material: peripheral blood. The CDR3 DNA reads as TGTGCCACCCGGACTAGCGGGAGGCGTGAGCAGTTCTTC. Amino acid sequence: CATRTSGRREQFF. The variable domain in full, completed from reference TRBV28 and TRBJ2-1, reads DVKVTQSSRYLVKRTGEKVFLECVQDMDHENMFWYRQDPGLGLRLIYFSYDVKMKEKGDIPEGYSVSREKKERFSLILESASTNQTSMYLCATRTSGRREQFFGPGTRLTVL.